This paragraph reports one T cell receptor beta chain. Its antigen is as yet unknown. The protocol was immunoSEQ multiplex PCR, while the TCRdb copy is restricted to in-frame clones and leaves out a portion. The table records some 7,000 clones, roughly 98% of them present only once. The source of the sample is a study of T cell clonotyping in hematopoietic cell transplantation. Study outcomes and limitations: Pathologically expanded recipient clonotypes increased progressively from day 30 to day 180 as diversity fell. Few recipient clonotypes overlapped donors; over 95% were de novo at given depth. CD4 and CD8 repertoire contributions could not be separated without sorting.

The CDR3 is 17 amino acids. The ends lost 4 bases at V and 2 bases at J; junction bases unmatched: 11. Looked up from germline, CDR1 is SGHDN and CDR2 is FVKESK. Blood collection times were about day -28 and days 30, 100, 180 posttransplant. Sample: PBMCs, taken 30 days after allogeneic stem cell transplant. V gene TRBV14 combines with J gene TRBJ1-2; 9 nucleotides match TRBD1. This receptor was obtained from a male patient in his sixties or seventies who had an allogeneic stem cell transplant from a related donor, so the T cells may come from the graft donor. Some clones in this sample may be carry-over from other donors' samples. The CDR3 nucleotides are TGTGCCAGCAGCCGATTGGGACAGGGAGAAAGAAACTATGGCTACACCTTC. Its protein product is CASSRLGQGERNYGYTF.